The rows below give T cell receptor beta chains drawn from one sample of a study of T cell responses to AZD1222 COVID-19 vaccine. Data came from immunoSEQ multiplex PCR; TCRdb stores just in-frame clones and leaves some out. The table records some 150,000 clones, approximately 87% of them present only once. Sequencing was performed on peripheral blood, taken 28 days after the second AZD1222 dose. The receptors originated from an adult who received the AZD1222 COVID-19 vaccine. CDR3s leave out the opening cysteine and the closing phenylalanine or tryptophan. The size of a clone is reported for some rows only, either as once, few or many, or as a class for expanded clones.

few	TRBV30	ASHASSYNEQF
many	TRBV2	ASRPDRDQPQH
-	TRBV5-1	ASSYDGEVELF
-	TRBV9	ASSVGGLTAHEQY
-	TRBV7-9	ASSLSPGTMNTEAF
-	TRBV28	ASSSAGSTNEKLF
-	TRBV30	AWSDGTGASPLH
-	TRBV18	ASSSLVSGVGGYEQY
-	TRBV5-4	ASSDTRGGGYT
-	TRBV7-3	ASSTSGTGPDTQY
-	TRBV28	ASWGGQGASGGYT
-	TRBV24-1	ATSDFGVSHTDTQY
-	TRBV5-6	ASSSGQGYEQY
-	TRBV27	ASSLFTGGAYGYT
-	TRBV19	ASSINPSGRDIQY
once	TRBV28	ASKPDRANQGYT
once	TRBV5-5	ASSPGYYQPQH
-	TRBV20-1	SASRVSGELF
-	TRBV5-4	ASSFIRATEAF
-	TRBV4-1	ASSHDPRVASNQPQH
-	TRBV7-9	ASSLALAGGTGELF
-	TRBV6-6	ASIEGAGELF
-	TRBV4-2	ASTGARLSTGELF
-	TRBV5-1	ASSGDRGDHTGELF
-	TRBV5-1	ASSLRGLHNEKLF
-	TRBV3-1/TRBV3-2	ASSLRDRGCSYGYT
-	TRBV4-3	ASSLALGTSGSHEQF
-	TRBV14	ASSQATRGEQY
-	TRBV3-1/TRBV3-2	ASSQEETGAHNQPQH
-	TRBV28	ASRPGPSLHEQY
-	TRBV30	AWADYTEAF
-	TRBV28	ASSSSGTISYEQY
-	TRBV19	ASSIVGTGSEKLF
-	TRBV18	ASSPGQVYGYT
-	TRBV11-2	ASSLNVGGGSPLH
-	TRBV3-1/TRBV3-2	ASSQDRWRTSGSGEQY
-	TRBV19	ASSPPTGGTEAF
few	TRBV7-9	ASSARQPNTEAF
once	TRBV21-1	ASSKGDFRGAPEGSLH
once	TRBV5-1	ASSTGLAGGPPHEQY
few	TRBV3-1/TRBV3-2	ASSQGRRADSINYGYT
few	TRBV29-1	SVSSGPEAF
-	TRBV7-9	ASSLTRDTQY
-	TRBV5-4	ASSLVGPRGTGELF
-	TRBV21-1	ASSNDPRDGYT
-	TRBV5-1	ASSHWGLTDTQY
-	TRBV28	ASSYGALTEQF
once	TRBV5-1	ASSQAGANTGELF
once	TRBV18	ASSPPNGHEQF
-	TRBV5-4	ASSRSGGGRNTGELF
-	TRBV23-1	ASSRPPGQGVSGELF
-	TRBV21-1	ASSIIRDRAYGYT
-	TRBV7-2	ASSLDVGRGGAF
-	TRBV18	ASSLTSGVNTGELF
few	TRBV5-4	ASSLVGAGELF
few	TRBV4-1	ASSLRAGDEQY